The table lists the clone carrying this T cell receptor beta chain with many counts. The record originates from a study of early T cells in non-severe SARS-CoV-2 infection. About the study: Bulk RNA taken from unsorted whole blood was sequenced, leaving chains unpaired.

The CDR3 runs 11 residues. Germline V gene data show CDR1 as SQVTM and CDR2 as ANQGSEA. Trimming stripped 6 bases from V and 6 bases from J, with 10 bases between. Using its own MiXCR run on the 5' RACE reads, TCRdb lists one record per CDR3 protein. The sample consists of tens of thousands of distinct CDR3 sequences, 5.9% of them appearing once. This clonotype originated in an adult who was a healthcare worker with PCR-confirmed SARS-CoV-2 infection or an uninfected control (not recorded which). Specimen: whole blood. The chain couples TRBV29-1 to TRBJ2-3; D is uncertain. The CDR3 nucleotides are TGCAGCGTCCCCCTGGGCGATACGCAGTATTTT. Amino acid sequence: CSVPLGDTQYF.